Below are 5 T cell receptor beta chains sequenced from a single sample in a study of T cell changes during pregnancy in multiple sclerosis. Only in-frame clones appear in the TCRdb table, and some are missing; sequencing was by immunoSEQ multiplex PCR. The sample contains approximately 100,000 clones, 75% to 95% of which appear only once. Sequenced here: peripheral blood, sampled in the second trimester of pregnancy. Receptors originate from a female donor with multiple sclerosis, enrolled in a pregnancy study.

In nucleotides, the CDR3 is TGTGCCAGCAGCTTAAGGCCCCCAGGGGAAAAACTGTTTTTT. This sequence encodes CASSLRPPGEKLFF. The rearrangement joins TRBV7-8 to TRBJ1-4; TRBD1 is a possible D gene (5 bases). V lost 2 bases to trimming and J lost 8 bases, with 12 bases between them. Germline CDR1 SGHVS, CDR2 FQNEAQ. The CDR3 spans 14 residues.

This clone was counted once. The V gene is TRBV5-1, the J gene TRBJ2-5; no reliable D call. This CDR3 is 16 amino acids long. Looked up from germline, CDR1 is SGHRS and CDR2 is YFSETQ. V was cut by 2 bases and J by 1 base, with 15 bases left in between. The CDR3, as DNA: TGCGCCAGCAGCTTCAGAGTGACTGCTCCCCAAGAGACCCAGTACTTC. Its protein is CASSFRVTAPQETQYF.

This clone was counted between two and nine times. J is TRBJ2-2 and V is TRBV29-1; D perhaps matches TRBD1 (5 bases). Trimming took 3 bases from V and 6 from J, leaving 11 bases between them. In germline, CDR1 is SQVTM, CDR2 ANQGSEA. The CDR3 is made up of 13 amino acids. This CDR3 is CSVEAQVSGELFF. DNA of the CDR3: TGCAGCGTTGAGGCACAGGTGTCCGGGGAGCTGTTTTTT.

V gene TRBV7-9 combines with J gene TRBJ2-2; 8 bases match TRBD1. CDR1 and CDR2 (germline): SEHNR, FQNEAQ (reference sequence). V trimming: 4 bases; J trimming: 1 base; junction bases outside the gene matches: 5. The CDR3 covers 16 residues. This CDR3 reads CASSYTGGRNTGELFF. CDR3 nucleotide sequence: TGTGCCAGCAGCTATACAGGGGGAAGGAACACCGGGGAGCTGTTTTTT.

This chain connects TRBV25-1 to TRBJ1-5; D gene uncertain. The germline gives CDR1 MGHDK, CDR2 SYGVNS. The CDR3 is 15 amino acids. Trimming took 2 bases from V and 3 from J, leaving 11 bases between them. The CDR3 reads CASSESRRSNQPQHF. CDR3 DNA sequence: TGTGCCAGCAGTGAAAGTCGGAGGTCCAATCAGCCCCAGCATTTT. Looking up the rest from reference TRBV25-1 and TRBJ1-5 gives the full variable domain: EADIYQTPRYLVIGTGKKITLECSQTMGHDKMYWYQQDPGMELHLIHYSYGVNSTEKGDLSSESTVSRIRTEHFPLTLESARPSHTSQYLCASSESRRSNQPQHFGDGTRLSIL.